What follows describes a single T cell receptor (beta chain). Germline loops: CDR1 MNHEY, CDR2 SMNVEV (reference sequence). Trimming pared 6 bases from V and 1 base from J, leaving 12 bases between. The CDR3 totals 14 residues. The data originate from a study of T cell changes during pregnancy in multiple sclerosis. This table comes from immunoSEQ multiplex PCR, and its TCRdb copy is limited to in-frame clones, with some not included. This table holds tens of thousands of clones, under 95% found once. The source was CD8+ T cells from peripheral blood mononuclear cells, collected in the third trimester of pregnancy. V usage is TRBV27 and J usage is TRBJ1-1, with D unclear. The origin of this receptor is a female donor with multiple sclerosis, enrolled in a pregnancy study. CDR3 region: CASSPFVENTEAFF. CDR3 nucleotides: TGTGCCAGCAGCCCTTTTGTAGAGAACACTGAAGCTTTCTTT.